The 5 T cell receptor beta chains below were found in one sample sequenced in a study of OX40 agonist ivuxolimab in advanced cancers. The library was obtained by the immunoSEQ multiplex PCR assay. The source is immuneACCESS, and TCRdb retained only in-frame sequences with V and J called. Part of the clones is not carried over; for the studies checked, unresolved V genes explain less than half of this, and the remainder is unexplained. The sample table shows over 70,000 clones, and about 93% are seen once. The ten largest make up around an eighth of the sample. The specimen was CD4+ or CD8+ T cells sorted from blood, collected in a trial of the OX40 agonist ivuxolimab. Receptor source: an adult with an advanced solid tumor such as melanoma, head and neck, liver or kidney cancer.

The J gene is TRBJ1-3, the V gene TRBV28, with D hard to call. The germline V and J ends were trimmed by 2 bases and 3 bases, with 17 bases remaining between them. The CDR3 totals 17 residues. From germline, CDR1 is MDHEN and CDR2 SYDVKM. CDR3 protein: CASSLTATDFLGNTIYF. As DNA, the CDR3 is TGTGCCAGCAGTTTAACCGCCACGGACTTTCTTGGAAACACCATATATTTT.

The rearrangement joins TRBV6-1 to TRBJ2-7; 10 nucleotides match TRBD1. Germline V gene lookup returns CDR1 MNHNS and CDR2 SASEGT. CDR3 size: 13 residues. V was pared by 6 bases and J by 4 bases, with 3 bases of the junction left unmatched. The CDR3 nucleotides read TGTGCCAGCAGCTGGACAGGGGGGTACGAGCAGTACTTC. Its translation is CASSWTGGYEQYF.

This rearrangement joins TRBV6-5 to TRBJ1-1; 10 bases match TRBD1. The germline V gene has CDR1 MNHEY and CDR2 SVGAGI. The CDR3 has 14 amino acids. The V gene end was trimmed by 2 bases and the J gene end by 7 bases; junction bases not matched to a gene: 4. This CDR3 is CASSYAGTGVEAFF. The CDR3 DNA follows: TGTGCCAGCAGTTACGCCGGGACAGGGGTTGAAGCTTTCTTT.

This chain joins TRBV5-4 and TRBJ1-1; D unresolved. Trimming removed 1 base at V and 0 bases at J, with 7 bases between. Germline assignment: CDR1 SGHNT and CDR2 YYREEE (reference sequence). The CDR3 contains 14 residues. The CDR3 DNA reads as TGTGCCAGCAGCTTGAATGGTTTGAACACTGAAGCTTTCTTT. Translated, it gives CASSLNGLNTEAFF.

The genes are TRBV4-3 and TRBJ2-1, with TRBD1 as a possible D gene (6 bases). This CDR3 region has 17 residues. V lost 0 bases and J 3 bases, leaving 15 bases between the germline ends. The V gene's germline CDR1 is LGHNA and CDR2 YSLEER. CDR3 protein: CASSQESATGYYNEQFF. Here the CDR3 DNA reads TGCGCCAGCAGCCAAGAAAGCGCTACAGGGTACTACAATGAGCAGTTCTTC.